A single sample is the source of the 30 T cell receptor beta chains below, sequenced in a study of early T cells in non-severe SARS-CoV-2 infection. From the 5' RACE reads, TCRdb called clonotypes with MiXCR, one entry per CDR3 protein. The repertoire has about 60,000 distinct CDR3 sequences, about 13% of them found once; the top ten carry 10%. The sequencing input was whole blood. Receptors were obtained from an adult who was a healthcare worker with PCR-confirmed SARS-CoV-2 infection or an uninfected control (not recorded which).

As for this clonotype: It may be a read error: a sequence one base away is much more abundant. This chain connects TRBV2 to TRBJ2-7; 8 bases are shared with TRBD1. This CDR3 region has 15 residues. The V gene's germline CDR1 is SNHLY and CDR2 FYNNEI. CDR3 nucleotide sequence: TGTGTCAGCAGTAAAGGACAGGGTAGCTCCTACGAGCAGTACTTC. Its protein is CVSSKGQGSSYEQYF.

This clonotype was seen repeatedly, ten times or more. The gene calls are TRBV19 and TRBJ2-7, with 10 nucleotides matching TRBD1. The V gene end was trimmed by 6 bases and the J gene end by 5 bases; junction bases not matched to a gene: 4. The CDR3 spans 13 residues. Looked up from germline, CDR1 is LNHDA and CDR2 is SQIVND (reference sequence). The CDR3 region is CASSDRGHNEQYF. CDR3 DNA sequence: TGTGCCAGTAGCGACAGGGGGCACAACGAGCAGTACTTC.

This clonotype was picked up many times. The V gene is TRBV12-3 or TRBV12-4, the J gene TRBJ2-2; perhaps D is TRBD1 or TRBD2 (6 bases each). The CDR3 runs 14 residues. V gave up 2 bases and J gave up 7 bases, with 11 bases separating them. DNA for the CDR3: TGTGCCAGCAGTTTATCCGGAGGGGGCGGGGAGCTGTTTTTT. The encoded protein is CASSLSGGGGELFF.

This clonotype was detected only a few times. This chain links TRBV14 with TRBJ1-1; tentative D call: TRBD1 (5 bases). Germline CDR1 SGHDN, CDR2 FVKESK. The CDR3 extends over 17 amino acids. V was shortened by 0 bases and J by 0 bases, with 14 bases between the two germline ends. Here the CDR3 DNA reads TGTGCCAGCAGCCAAGATTGGGGGGAGGTAATGAACACTGAAGCTTTCTTT. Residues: CASSQDWGEVMNTEAFF.

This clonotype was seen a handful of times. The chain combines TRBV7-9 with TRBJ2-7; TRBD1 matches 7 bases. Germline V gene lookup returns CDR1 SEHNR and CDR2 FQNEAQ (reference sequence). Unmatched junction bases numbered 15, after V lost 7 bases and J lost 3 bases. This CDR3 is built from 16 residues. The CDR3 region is CASTLKRTGTDYEQYF. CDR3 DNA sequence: TGTGCCAGCACCCTTAAGAGGACGGGGACAGACTACGAGCAGTACTTC.

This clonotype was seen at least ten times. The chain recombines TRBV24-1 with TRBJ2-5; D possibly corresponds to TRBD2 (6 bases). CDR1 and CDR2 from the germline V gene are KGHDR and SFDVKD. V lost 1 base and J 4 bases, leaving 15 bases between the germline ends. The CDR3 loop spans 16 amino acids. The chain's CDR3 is CATSDFPAGIGETQYF. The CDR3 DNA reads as TGTGCCACCAGTGATTTTCCGGCGGGGATTGGAGAGACCCAGTACTTC.

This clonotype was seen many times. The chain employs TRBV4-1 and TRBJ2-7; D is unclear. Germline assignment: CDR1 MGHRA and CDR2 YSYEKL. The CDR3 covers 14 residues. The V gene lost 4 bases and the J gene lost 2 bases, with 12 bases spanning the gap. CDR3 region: CASSPMDVAYEQYF. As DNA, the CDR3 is TGCGCCAGCAGCCCCATGGACGTAGCCTACGAGCAGTACTTC.

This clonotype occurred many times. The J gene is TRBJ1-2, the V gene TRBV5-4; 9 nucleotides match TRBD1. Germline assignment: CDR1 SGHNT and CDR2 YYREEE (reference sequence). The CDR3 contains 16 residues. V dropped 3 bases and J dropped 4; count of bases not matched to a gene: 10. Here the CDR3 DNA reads TGTGCCAGCAGCTCGGGACAGGGACGGTCTTCCTATGGCTACACCTTC. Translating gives CASSSGQGRSSYGYTF.

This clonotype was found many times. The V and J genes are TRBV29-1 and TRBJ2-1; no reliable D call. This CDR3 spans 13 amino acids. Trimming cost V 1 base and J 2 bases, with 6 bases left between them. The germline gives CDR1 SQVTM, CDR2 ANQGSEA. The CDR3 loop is CSVEGVAYNEQFF. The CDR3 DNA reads TGCAGCGTTGAAGGGGTAGCCTACAATGAGCAGTTCTTC.

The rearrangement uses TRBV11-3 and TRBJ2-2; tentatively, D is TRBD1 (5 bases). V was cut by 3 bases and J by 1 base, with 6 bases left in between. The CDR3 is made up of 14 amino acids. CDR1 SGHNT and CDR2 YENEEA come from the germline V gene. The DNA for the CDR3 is TGTGCCAGCAGCTTTACAGGGAACACCGGGGAGCTGTTTTTT. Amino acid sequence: CASSFTGNTGELFF.

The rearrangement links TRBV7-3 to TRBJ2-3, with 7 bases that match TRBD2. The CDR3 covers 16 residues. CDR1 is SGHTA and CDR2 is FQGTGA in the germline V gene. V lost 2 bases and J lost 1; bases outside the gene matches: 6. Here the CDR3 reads CASSLSSSGGTDTQYF. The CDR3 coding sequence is TGTGCCAGCAGCTTATCGTCCAGCGGGGGCACAGATACGCAGTATTTT.

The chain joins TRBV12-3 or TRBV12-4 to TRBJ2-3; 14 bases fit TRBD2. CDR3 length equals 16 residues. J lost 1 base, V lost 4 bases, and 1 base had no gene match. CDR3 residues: CASSWGLAGGTDTQYF. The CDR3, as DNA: TGTGCCAGCAGTTGGGGACTAGCGGGGGGCACAGATACGCAGTATTTT.

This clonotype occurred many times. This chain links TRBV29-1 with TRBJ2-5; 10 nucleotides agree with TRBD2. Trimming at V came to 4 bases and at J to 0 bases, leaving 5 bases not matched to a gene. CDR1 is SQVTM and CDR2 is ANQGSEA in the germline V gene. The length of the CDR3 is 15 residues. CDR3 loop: CSVALAGDYQETQYF. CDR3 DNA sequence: TGCAGCGTTGCCCTAGCGGGGGATTACCAAGAGACCCAGTACTTC.

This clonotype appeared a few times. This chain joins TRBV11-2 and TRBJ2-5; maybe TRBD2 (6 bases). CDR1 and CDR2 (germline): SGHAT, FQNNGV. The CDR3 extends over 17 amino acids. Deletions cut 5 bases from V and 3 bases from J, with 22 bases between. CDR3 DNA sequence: TGTGCCAGCAGCCTTTGGCCGACCGGGGGAGTGGAAGAGACCCAGTACTTC. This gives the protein CASSLWPTGGVEETQYF.

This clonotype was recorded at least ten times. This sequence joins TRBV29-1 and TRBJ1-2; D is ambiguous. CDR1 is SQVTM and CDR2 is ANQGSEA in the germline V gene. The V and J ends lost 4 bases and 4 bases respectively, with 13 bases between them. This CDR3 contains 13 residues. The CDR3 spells CSVGTTERYGYTF. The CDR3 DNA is TGCAGCGTTGGCACCACAGAACGCTATGGCTACACCTTC.

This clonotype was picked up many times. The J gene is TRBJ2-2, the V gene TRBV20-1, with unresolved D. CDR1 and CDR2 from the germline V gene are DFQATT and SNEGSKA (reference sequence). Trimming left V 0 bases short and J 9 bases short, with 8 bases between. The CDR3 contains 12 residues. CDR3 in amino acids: CSAREQERELFF. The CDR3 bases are TGCAGTGCTAGAGAGCAGGAAAGGGAGCTGTTTTTT.

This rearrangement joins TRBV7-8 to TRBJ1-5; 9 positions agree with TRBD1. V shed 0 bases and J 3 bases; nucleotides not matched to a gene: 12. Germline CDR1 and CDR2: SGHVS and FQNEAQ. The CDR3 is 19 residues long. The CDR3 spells CASSLAPSRGQGLNQPQHF. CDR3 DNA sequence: TGTGCCAGCAGCTTAGCCCCCTCCAGGGGACAGGGACTCAATCAGCCCCAGCATTTT.

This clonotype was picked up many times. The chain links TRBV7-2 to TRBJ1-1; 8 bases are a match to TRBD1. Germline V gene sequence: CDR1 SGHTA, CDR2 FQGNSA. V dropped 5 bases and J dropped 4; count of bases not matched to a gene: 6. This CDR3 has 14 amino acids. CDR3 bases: TGTGCCAGCAGCCGCCGGACAGGGCCCACTGAAGCTTTCTTT. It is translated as CASSRRTGPTEAFF. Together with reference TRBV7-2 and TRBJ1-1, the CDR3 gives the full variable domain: GAGVSQSPSNKVTEKGKDVELRCDPISGHTALYWYRQSLGQGLEFLIYFQGNSAPDKSGLPSDRFSAERTGGSVSTLTIQRTQQEDSAVYLCASSRRTGPTEAFFGQGTRLTVV.

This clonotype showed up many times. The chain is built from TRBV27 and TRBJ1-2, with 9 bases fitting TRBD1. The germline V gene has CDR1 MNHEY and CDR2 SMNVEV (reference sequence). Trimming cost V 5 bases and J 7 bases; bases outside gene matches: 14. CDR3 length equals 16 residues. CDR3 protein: CASSPGQGFKRGGYTF. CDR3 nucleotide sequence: TGTGCCAGCAGTCCGGGACAGGGCTTTAAAAGAGGTGGCTACACCTTC.

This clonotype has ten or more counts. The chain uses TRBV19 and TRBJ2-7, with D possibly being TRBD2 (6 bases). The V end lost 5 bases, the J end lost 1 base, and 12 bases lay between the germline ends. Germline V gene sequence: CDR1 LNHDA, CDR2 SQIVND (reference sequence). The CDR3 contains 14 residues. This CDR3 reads CASSSGVGSYEQYF. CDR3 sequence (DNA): TGTGCCAGTAGTTCGGGAGTAGGGTCCTACGAGCAGTACTTC.

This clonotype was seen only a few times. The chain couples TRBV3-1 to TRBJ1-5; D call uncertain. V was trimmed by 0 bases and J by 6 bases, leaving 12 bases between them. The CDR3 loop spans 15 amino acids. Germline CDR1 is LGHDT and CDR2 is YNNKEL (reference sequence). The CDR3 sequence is CASSQDLWAGQPQHF. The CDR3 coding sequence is TGTGCCAGCAGCCAAGATCTGTGGGCCGGTCAGCCCCAGCATTTT.

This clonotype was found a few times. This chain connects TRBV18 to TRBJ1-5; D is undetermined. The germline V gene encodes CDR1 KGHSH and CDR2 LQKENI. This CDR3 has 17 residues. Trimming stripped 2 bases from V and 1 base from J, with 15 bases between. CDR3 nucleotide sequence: TGTGCCAGCTCACCAATAGACGGCCACCCCAGCAATCAGCCCCAGCATTTT. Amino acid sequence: CASSPIDGHPSNQPQHF.

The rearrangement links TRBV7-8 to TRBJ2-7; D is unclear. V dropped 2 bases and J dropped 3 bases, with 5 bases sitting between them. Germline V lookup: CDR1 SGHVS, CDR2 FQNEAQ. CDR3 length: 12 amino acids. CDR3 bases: TGTGCCAGCAGCTTAAAGTACTACGAGCAGTACTTC. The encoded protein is CASSLKYYEQYF.

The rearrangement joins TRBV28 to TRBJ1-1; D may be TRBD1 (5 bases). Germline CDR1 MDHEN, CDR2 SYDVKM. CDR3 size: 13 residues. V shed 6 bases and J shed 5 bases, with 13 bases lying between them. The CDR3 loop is CASSVFDRTEAFF. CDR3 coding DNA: TGTGCCAGCAGCGTTTTTGACAGAACTGAAGCTTTCTTT.

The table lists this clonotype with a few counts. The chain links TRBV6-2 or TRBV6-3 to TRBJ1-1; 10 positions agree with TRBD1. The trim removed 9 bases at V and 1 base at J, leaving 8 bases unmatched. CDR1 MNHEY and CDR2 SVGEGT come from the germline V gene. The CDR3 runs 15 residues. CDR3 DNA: TGTGCCAGTCAACCGGGACAGGGGCGGAACACTGAAGCTTTCTTT. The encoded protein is CASQPGQGRNTEAFF.

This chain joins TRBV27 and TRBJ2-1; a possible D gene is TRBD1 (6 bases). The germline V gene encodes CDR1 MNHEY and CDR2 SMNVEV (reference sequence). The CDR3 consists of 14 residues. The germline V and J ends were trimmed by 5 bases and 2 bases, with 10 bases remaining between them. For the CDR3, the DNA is TGTGCCAGCAGTCCCTGGACAGCCTACAATGAGCAGTTCTTC. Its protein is CASSPWTAYNEQFF.

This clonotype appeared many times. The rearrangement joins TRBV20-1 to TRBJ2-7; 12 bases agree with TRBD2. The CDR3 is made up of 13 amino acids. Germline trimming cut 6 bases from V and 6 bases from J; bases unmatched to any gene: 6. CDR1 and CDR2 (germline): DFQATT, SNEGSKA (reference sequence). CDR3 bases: TGCAGTGCCAGGACTAGCGGGACCCCCGAGCAGTACTTC. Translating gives CSARTSGTPEQYF.

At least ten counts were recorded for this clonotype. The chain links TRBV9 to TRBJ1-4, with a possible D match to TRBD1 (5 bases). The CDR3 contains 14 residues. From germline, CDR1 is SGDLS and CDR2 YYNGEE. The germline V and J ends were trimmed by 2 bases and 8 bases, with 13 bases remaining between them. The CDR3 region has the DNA TGTGCCAGCAGCGTTGGGGGAGGTGGGGAAAAACTGTTTTTT. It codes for CASSVGGGGEKLFF. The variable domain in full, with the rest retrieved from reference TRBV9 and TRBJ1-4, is DSGVTQTPKHLITATGQRVTLRCSPRSGDLSVYWYQQSLDQGLQFLIQYYNGEERAKGNILERFSAQQFPDLHSELNLSSLELGDSALYFCASSVGGGGEKLFFGSGTQLSVL.

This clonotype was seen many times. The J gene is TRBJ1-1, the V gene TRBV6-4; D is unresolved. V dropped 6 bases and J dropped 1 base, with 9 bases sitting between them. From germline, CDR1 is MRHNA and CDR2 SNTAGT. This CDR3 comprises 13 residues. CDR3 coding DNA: TGTGCCAGCAGCGCTACCCGGAACACTGAAGCTTTCTTT. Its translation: CASSATRNTEAFF.

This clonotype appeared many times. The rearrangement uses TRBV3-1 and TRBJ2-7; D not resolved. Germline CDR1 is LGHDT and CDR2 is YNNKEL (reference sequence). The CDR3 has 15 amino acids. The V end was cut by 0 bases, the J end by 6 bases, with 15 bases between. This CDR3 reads CASSQDRRVDLEQYF. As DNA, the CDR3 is TGTGCCAGCAGCCAAGATAGAAGGGTTGACCTCGAGCAGTACTTC.